This TCR beta chain was recovered during a study of blood T cell repertoires in COVID-19. The overall study: COVID-19 samples, acute and convalescent, were from the United States, Italy and Spain.

Per the authors' pipeline: Estimated nucleated cell counts came from reference gene primer amplification. This table comes from immunoSEQ multiplex PCR, and its TCRdb copy is limited to in-frame clones, with some not included. The V and J calls and clone size are taken from that table; D and trimming were inferred from the DNA. Among approximately 300,000 clones listed, roughly nine tenths were seen once. There are 17 residues in the CDR3. J gave up 7 bases and V 3 bases, and 11 bases lay outside the gene matches. Germline V lookup: CDR1 WSHSY, CDR2 SAAADI. The chain links TRBV10-2 to TRBJ1-4; TRBD1 agrees at 10 bases. Sequenced material: peripheral blood. The clonotype was recovered from a man aged 18 to 30 with active or convalescent COVID-19. In DNA form, the CDR3 reads TGCGCCAGCAGTGAAACCACCCTGACAGGGGGCGGTGAAAAACTGTTTTTT. Amino acid sequence: CASSETTLTGGGEKLFF.